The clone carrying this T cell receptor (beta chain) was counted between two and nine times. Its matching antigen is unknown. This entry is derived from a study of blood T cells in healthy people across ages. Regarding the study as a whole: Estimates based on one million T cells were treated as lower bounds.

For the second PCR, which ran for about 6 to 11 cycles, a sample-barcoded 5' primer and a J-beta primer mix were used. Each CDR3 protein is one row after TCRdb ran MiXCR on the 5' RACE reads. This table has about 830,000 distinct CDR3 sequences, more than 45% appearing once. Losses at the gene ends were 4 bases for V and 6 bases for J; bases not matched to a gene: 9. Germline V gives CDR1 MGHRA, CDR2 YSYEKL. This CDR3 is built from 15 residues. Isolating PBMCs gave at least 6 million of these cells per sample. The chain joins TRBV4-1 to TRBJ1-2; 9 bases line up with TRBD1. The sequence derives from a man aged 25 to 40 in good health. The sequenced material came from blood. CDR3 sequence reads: CASSPIRQGGDGYTF. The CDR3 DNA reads TGCGCCAGCAGCCCTATACGACAGGGGGGGGATGGCTACACCTTC.